Sequencing of this T cell receptor beta chain was carried out in a study of control samples from healthy donors and cancer patients. Germline V gives CDR1 SNHLY, CDR2 FYNNEI. The ends were cut back, 0 bases at V and 0 bases at J, with 9 bases in the middle. The CDR3 loop spans 16 amino acids. The data were produced by immunoSEQ multiplex PCR, yet TCRdb's version contains in-frame clones alone and is incomplete. Of around 110,000 clones in the sample, nearly 95% are singletons; the top ten hold less than 3.5%. The sequencing sample was made of blood. This TCR derives from a man in his thirties or forties in good health. The rearrangement links TRBV2 to TRBJ1-5; perhaps TRBD1 as D (5 bases). CDR3 nucleotides: TGTGCCAGCAGTGAAGCAGAGGGGCCTAGCAATCAGCCCCAGCATTTT. Encoded protein: CASSEAEGPSNQPQHF.